These 29 T cell receptor beta chains were sequenced from one sample in a study of vaccination and CD4 T cells after COVID-19. Their specific antigens are unknown. The Oncomine TCR Beta short-read assay sequenced DNA from cultured CD4+ T cells. One entry per CDR3 protein, called by TCRdb with MiXCR from the PCR reads. The table records fewer than 20,000 distinct CDR3 sequences, 65% to 80% of them present only once. Treatment in this sample: roughly 11-day PBMC culture with coronavirus spike peptide pools or control peptides (ViraFEST assay). Sequenced material: CD4+ T cells from blood, cultured in vitro. These receptors were obtained from a human donor who had recovered from COVID-19.

The genes are TRBV7-8 and TRBJ1-6; 7 nucleotides line up with TRBD1. The CDR3 totals 14 residues. Germline V CDR1 and CDR2: SGHVS, FQNEAQ. The V segment lost 5 bases and the J segment 12 bases; nucleotides outside the gene matches: 10. The CDR3 nucleotides read TGTGCCAGCAGCCGACAGGGTAGAGGGGTACCCCTCCACTTT. Its translation: CASSRQGRGVPLHF. Variable domain in full (rest from reference TRBV7-8 and TRBJ1-6): GAGVSQSPRYKVAKRGQDVALRCDPISGHVSLFWYQQALGQGPEFLTYFQNEAQLDKSGLPSDRFFAERPEGSVSTLKIQRTQQEDSAVYLCASSRQGRGVPLHFGNGTRLTVT.

A few counts support this clonotype. The gene calls are TRBV20-1 and TRBJ1-2; a possible D gene is TRBD1 (5 bases). Germline CDR1 is DFQATT and CDR2 is SNEGSKA (reference sequence). The length of the CDR3 is 13 residues. V was shortened by 0 bases and J by 6 bases, with 11 bases between the two germline ends. The CDR3 coding sequence is TGCAGTGCTAGAGATCGGGCAGGGAATGGCTACACCTTC. This translates into CSARDRAGNGYTF.

This clonotype was seen more than once but under ten times. CDR3 DNA: TGTGCCAGCAGCTTAGCAGGGCCCTCCGAGCAGTACTTC. Its translation: CASSLAGPSEQYF. This chain links TRBV7-2 with TRBJ2-7; D remains unclear. CDR1 SGHTA and CDR2 FQGNSA come from the germline V gene. This CDR3 has 13 residues. V lost 0 bases and J 6 bases, leaving 9 bases between the germline ends.

The rearrangement links TRBV20-1 to TRBJ1-5, with D unclear. The CDR3 covers 14 residues. The ends were cut back, 0 bases at V and 7 bases at J, with 13 bases in the middle. The germline V gene has CDR1 DFQATT and CDR2 SNEGSKA (reference sequence). CDR3 coding DNA: TGCAGTGCTAGAGATAGCCGTTTAGGGCAGCCCCAGCATTTT. This codes for CSARDSRLGQPQHF.

In its sample, this clonotype was seen a few times. This chain connects TRBV25-1 to TRBJ2-1, with 7 bases fitting TRBD1. Germline CDR1 and CDR2: MGHDK and SYGVNS. The CDR3 loop spans 13 amino acids. J was trimmed by 5 bases and V by 7 bases; bases with no gene match: 5. The CDR3 region has the DNA TGTGCCAGCAAGGGGGCTGTAAACAATGAGCAGTTCTTC. The encoded protein is CASKGAVNNEQFF.

This clonotype turned up a few times. This chain uses TRBV6-5 with TRBJ2-5; possibly TRBD1 or TRBD2 for D (6 bases each). The CDR3 is 13 amino acids. The germline V gene has CDR1 MNHEY and CDR2 SVGAGI. The V gene lost 4 bases and the J gene lost 4 bases, with 10 bases spanning the gap. The CDR3 bases are TGTGCCAGCAGTTGGGGGGCGGGAGAGACCCAGTACTTC. This encodes CASSWGAGETQYF.

This clonotype was found once. V and J are TRBV12-3 or TRBV12-4 and TRBJ2-5; a weak D match, TRBD2 (5 bases). CDR3 length: 13 residues. The ends were cut back, 3 bases at V and 4 bases at J, with 9 bases in the middle. The CDR3 sequence is CASSFPSLETQYF. The CDR3 DNA sequence: TGTGCCAGCAGTTTTCCTAGCTTAGAGACCCAGTACTTC.

The V gene is TRBV6-1, the J gene TRBJ1-6; the match to TRBD1 covers 7 bases. V dropped 4 bases and J dropped 7; count of bases not matched to a gene: 4. CDR1 and CDR2 (germline): MNHNS, SASEGT. The CDR3 contains 14 residues. CDR3 in amino acids: CASSGGQQNSPLHF. The CDR3 DNA sequence: TGTGCCAGCAGTGGGGGACAGCAGAATTCACCCCTCCACTTT.

The chain is built from TRBV28 and TRBJ2-7; perhaps TRBD1 as D (6 bases). The CDR3 is 13 residues long. V was clipped by 8 bases and J by 2 bases, with 13 bases between them. From germline, CDR1 is MDHEN and CDR2 SYDVKM. DNA for the CDR3: TGTGCCAGCCAGCGGACAGCCCCCTACGAGCAGTACTTC. It codes for CASQRTAPYEQYF. The variable domain in full, completed from reference TRBV28 and TRBJ2-7, reads DVKVTQSSRYLVKRTGEKVFLECVQDMDHENMFWYRQDPGLGLRLIYFSYDVKMKEKGDIPEGYSVSREKKERFSLILESASTNQTSMYLCASQRTAPYEQYFGPGTRLTVT.

The V call is TRBV15, the J call TRBJ2-7; D is possibly TRBD2 (5 bases). CDR1 is LNHNV, CDR2 YYDKDF, per germline (reference sequence). The CDR3 runs 16 residues. Trimming took 3 bases from V and 4 from J, leaving 19 bases between them. The CDR3 loop reads CATSRDTRLREYEQYF. For the CDR3, the DNA is TGTGCCACCAGCAGGGATACTAGACTGCGTGAGTACGAGCAGTACTTC.

The chain carries TRBV7-8 and TRBJ1-2; TRBD1 agrees at 9 bases. CDR3 length equals 16 residues. V trimming: 1 base; J trimming: 8 bases; junction bases outside the gene matches: 11. Germline loops: CDR1 SGHVS, CDR2 FQNEAQ. This CDR3 is CASSLGLGQGQKGYTF. CDR3 nucleotide sequence: TGTGCCAGCAGCTTAGGATTGGGACAGGGACAAAAAGGCTACACCTTC.

The chain carries TRBV7-8 and TRBJ1-1; TRBD1 is a possible D gene (6 bases). This CDR3 is built from 13 residues. V lost 4 bases and J lost 5, with 11 bases in between. CDR1 is SGHVS and CDR2 is FQNEAQ in the germline V gene. CDR3 region: CASSYRVLTEAFF. DNA of the CDR3: TGTGCCAGCAGCTACAGGGTCCTGACTGAAGCTTTCTTT.

This chain joins TRBV20-1 and TRBJ2-5; TRBD1 matches at 8 bases. Looked up from germline, CDR1 is DFQATT and CDR2 is SNEGSKA (reference sequence). The junction had 13 bases not matched to a gene; V was cut back by 5 bases and J by 5 bases. The CDR3 loop spans 15 amino acids. CDR3 region: CSAPKGQVIRETQYF. The CDR3 DNA reads as TGCAGTGCTCCCAAGGGACAGGTAATCCGGGAGACCCAGTACTTC.

The chain combines TRBV6-1 with TRBJ2-7; TRBD1 might be the D (6 bases). This CDR3 comprises 14 residues. CDR1 and CDR2 (germline): MNHNS, SASEGT. Trimming cost V 6 bases and J 3 bases, with 15 bases left between them. The CDR3 DNA is TGTGCCAGCAGGTTCCGGGACACAGTCTACGAGCAGTACTTC. Encoded protein: CASRFRDTVYEQYF.

The sample holds one count of this clonotype. The chain joins TRBV7-9 to TRBJ1-3; 8 bases fit TRBD1. Looked up from germline, CDR1 is SEHNR and CDR2 is FQNEAQ (reference sequence). The CDR3 spans 16 residues. The V segment lost 3 bases and the J segment 3 bases; nucleotides outside the gene matches: 7. The CDR3 region is CASSFLKTGDGNTIYF. As DNA, the CDR3 is TGTGCCAGCAGCTTCCTAAAGACAGGGGATGGAAACACCATATATTTT.

The CDR3 DNA follows: TGTGCCAGTACTGAACCGCGGGGCAGCCAGAACACTGAAGCTTTCTTT. Translated, it gives CASTEPRGSQNTEAFF. The chain links TRBV19 to TRBJ1-1; tentative D call: TRBD1 (5 bases). Germline loops: CDR1 LNHDA, CDR2 SQIVND (reference sequence). Deletions cut 7 bases from V and 1 base from J, with 19 bases between. This CDR3 spans 16 amino acids. The whole variable domain, filled in from reference TRBV19 and TRBJ1-1, reads DGGITQSPKYLFRKEGQNVTLSCEQNLNHDAMYWYRQDPGQGLRLIYYSQIVNDFQKGDIAEGYSVSREKKESFPLTVTSAQKNPTAFYLCASTEPRGSQNTEAFFGQGTRLTVV.

V usage is TRBV30 and J usage is TRBJ2-5; D is uncertain. With 3 bases removed from V and 5 bases from J, the gap between germline ends came to 10 bases. Germline V gives CDR1 GTSNPN, CDR2 SVGIG (reference sequence). The CDR3 has 12 amino acids. CDR3 in amino acids: CAWRALAETQYF. In DNA form, the CDR3 reads TGTGCCTGGAGGGCCCTCGCGGAGACCCAGTACTTC.

This chain links TRBV24-1 with TRBJ2-2, with D possibly TRBD1 on 5 matching bases. The CDR3 runs to 14 residues. Germline CDR1 reads KGHDR; CDR2 reads SFDVKD. Trimming cost V 7 bases and J 4 bases, with 12 bases left between them. DNA of the CDR3: TGTGCCACCAGGGCCGACAGAATCACCGGGGAGCTGTTTTTT. This translates into CATRADRITGELFF.

V is TRBV20-1 and J is TRBJ2-1; D gene ambiguous. CDR3 size: 12 residues. CDR1 and CDR2 from the germline V gene are DFQATT and SNEGSKA (reference sequence). Trimming took 1 base from V and 10 from J, leaving 11 bases between them. The CDR3 loop reads CSARVSGWEQFF. The CDR3 DNA reads TGCAGTGCTAGAGTATCGGGTTGGGAGCAGTTCTTC.

The table lists this clonotype with a few counts. Here the CDR3 DNA reads TGCGCCAGCAGGTCGGCAGTCGACGTGGGAGCTTTCTTT. This encodes CASRSAVDVGAFF. This chain joins TRBV5-1 and TRBJ1-1; D gene unclear. CDR1 and CDR2 from the germline V gene are SGHRS and YFSETQ. The CDR3 has 13 amino acids. The germline V and J ends were trimmed by 5 bases and 10 bases, with 18 bases remaining between them.

This clonotype turned up a few times. The rearrangement links TRBV14 to TRBJ2-5; D gene uncertain. The germline V gene encodes CDR1 SGHDN and CDR2 FVKESK. The CDR3 consists of 14 residues. V lost 0 bases, J lost 5 bases, and 10 bases lay in between. CDR3 sequence reads: CASSQDAGVETQYF. Written as DNA, the CDR3 is TGTGCCAGCAGCCAAGATGCAGGAGTGGAGACCCAGTACTTC.

The chain has TRBV10-3 and TRBJ1-6; the D is unclear. Looked up from germline, CDR1 is ENHRY and CDR2 is SYGVKD. V was pared by 7 bases and J by 9 bases, with 16 bases between. The CDR3 runs to 14 residues. CDR3 in amino acids: CAIKKGQGRSPLHF. As DNA, the CDR3 is TGTGCCATCAAGAAAGGGCAAGGTCGTTCACCCCTCCACTTT.

This clonotype was seen once. The chain couples TRBV29-1 to TRBJ2-5, with D uncertain. The CDR3 has 12 amino acids. Trimming removed 3 bases at V and 3 bases at J, with 8 bases between. CDR1 is SQVTM, CDR2 ANQGSEA, per germline. CDR3 sequence: CSVDSPEETQYF. CDR3 bases: TGCAGCGTTGATTCTCCAGAAGAGACCCAGTACTTC.

The chain recombines TRBV16 with TRBJ1-5; TRBD1 matches 7 bases. V lost 1 base to trimming and J lost 7 bases; unmatched junction nucleotides: 13. This CDR3 contains 17 residues. CDR1 and CDR2 (germline): KGHSY, FQNENV. The CDR3 bases are TGTGCCAGCAGCCAATGGGGCCCTACAGGGGTGGAGCAGCCCCAGCATTTT. This gives the protein CASSQWGPTGVEQPQHF.

This clonotype was seen only a few times. The chain couples TRBV10-3 to TRBJ1-1, with D perhaps TRBD1 (5 bases). This CDR3 is built from 14 residues. V lost 3 bases and J lost 2, with 10 bases in between. CDR1 ENHRY and CDR2 SYGVKD come from the germline V gene. The CDR3 protein is CAISDRAVNTEAFF. DNA for the CDR3: TGTGCCATCAGTGACAGGGCGGTAAACACTGAAGCTTTCTTT.

This CDR3 reads CASIPSAGPKTQYF. The CDR3 nucleotides are TGCGCCAGCATCCCCAGCGCGGGACCGAAGACCCAGTACTTC. The chain employs TRBV5-1 and TRBJ2-5, with a weak D call TRBD2 (6 bases). The CDR3 is 14 residues long. The germline gives CDR1 SGHRS, CDR2 YFSETQ. Trimming cost V 6 bases and J 6 bases, with 18 bases left between them.

The chain recombines TRBV4-3 with TRBJ1-2; no definite D call. This CDR3 spans 15 amino acids. With 1 base removed from V and 2 bases from J, the gap between germline ends came to 11 bases. Germline V CDR1 and CDR2: LGHNA, YSLEER. This chain's CDR3 is CASSQALGQNYGYTF. CDR3 DNA: TGCGCCAGCAGCCAAGCTTTAGGGCAGAACTATGGCTACACCTTC.

The chain uses TRBV7-9 and TRBJ2-3; D remains unclear. V shed 6 bases and J shed 3 bases, with 13 bases lying between them. CDR3 size: 14 residues. Germline V CDR1 and CDR2: SEHNR, FQNEAQ (reference sequence). The CDR3 DNA sequence: TGTGCCAGCAGTCGAGGTGGGGTAACAGATACGCAGTATTTT. Translated: CASSRGGVTDTQYF.

The CDR3 DNA follows: TGTGCCAGCAGCTTAAGGGGTCCCCCTGAAGCTTTCTTT. It translates to CASSLRGPPEAFF. The V call is TRBV7-2, the J call TRBJ1-1, with TRBD1 as a possible D gene (5 bases). The V end lost 2 bases, the J end lost 6 bases, and 10 bases lay between the germline ends. The CDR3 consists of 13 residues. CDR1 SGHTA and CDR2 FQGNSA come from the germline V gene.